A selection of T cell receptor beta chains follows, all from one sample in a study of CD8+ T cells in alopecia areata. Repertoires were generated with immunoSEQ multiplex PCR, while TCRdb's copy carries only in-frame clones and drops some. The sample gives under 130,000 clones, under 90% of which show up once; roughly 11% is in the top ten. The specimen was CD8+ T cells sorted from blood, collected around week 34, from a patient treated with tofacitinib. Source of these receptors: a human donor with alopecia areata. The CDR3 runs from the conserved cysteine through the conserved F or W. The D gene is left open where the match is weak. Size tells how often a clone was seen (once, few, many) or the class of an expanded clone, and some rows leave it out.

clone size,V gene,J gene,D gene,CDR3 protein,CDR3 DNA
few,TRBV27,TRBJ1-2,TRBD1,CASSPGQGPREDGYTF,TGTGCCAGCAGTCCCGGACAGGGCCCCCGTGAGGATGGCTACACCTTC
-,TRBV7-9,TRBJ2-7,TRBD2,CASTAGGASGIYEQYF,TGTGCCAGCACCGCTGGGGGGGCTAGCGGGATCTACGAGCAGTACTTC
-,TRBV30,TRBJ1-5,TRBD1,CAWKTQDRGGQPQHF,TGTGCCTGGAAAACACAGGACAGGGGAGGTCAGCCCCAGCATTTT
-,TRBV27,TRBJ1-5,TRBD1,CASSQTGGESNQPQHF,TGTGCCAGCAGTCAGACAGGGGGCGAAAGCAATCAGCCCCAGCATTTT
-,TRBV4-1,TRBJ2-7,TRBD2,CASSQDHSGGYEQYF,TGCGCCAGCAGCCAAGACCATAGCGGGGGCTACGAGCAGTACTTC
-,TRBV5-1,TRBJ2-1,TRBD2,CASSWTSGGNEQFF,TGCGCCAGCAGTTGGACTAGCGGGGGGAATGAGCAGTTCTTC
-,TRBV6-6,TRBJ1-1,-,CASSGSRAEAFF,TGTGCCAGCAGTGGCTCGAGGGCTGAAGCTTTCTTT
-,TRBV4-1,TRBJ2-1,TRBD2,CASSQDPLTSGRYNEQFF,TGCGCCAGCAGCCAAGATCCCCTAACTAGCGGGAGATACAATGAGCAGTTCTTC
-,TRBV6-5,TRBJ2-3,TRBD1,CASSSGTGVYTDTQYF,TGTGCCAGCAGTTCAGGGACAGGGGTATACACAGATACGCAGTATTTT
-,TRBV5-1,TRBJ2-1,TRBD2,CASSYRLAGGIDEQFF,TGCGCCAGCAGCTACAGACTAGCGGGAGGGATCGATGAGCAGTTCTTC
-,TRBV19,TRBJ1-2,-,CASSIVRQVDGYTF,TGTGCCAGTAGTATAGTCCGGCAGGTGGACGGCTACACCTTC
-,TRBV6-5,TRBJ2-7,TRBD1,CASSSGQGFEQYF,TGTGCCAGCAGTTCGGGACAGGGTTTCGAGCAGTACTTC
-,TRBV9,TRBJ2-3,-,CASSGQISTDTQYF,TGTGCCAGCAGCGGACAGATTAGCACAGATACGCAGTATTTT
-,TRBV7-9,TRBJ2-5,-,CASSQDSPQETQYF,TGTGCCAGCAGCCAAGACAGCCCCCAAGAGACCCAGTACTTC
-,TRBV27,TRBJ2-5,-,CASSNPGYQETQYF,TGTGCCAGCAGCAACCCAGGGTACCAAGAGACCCAGTACTTC
-,TRBV4-2,TRBJ2-3,-,CASSQETGGFTDTQYF,TGTGCCAGCAGCCAAGAGACCGGGGGTTTCACAGATACGCAGTATTTT
-,TRBV29-1,TRBJ2-3,TRBD2,CSGGRGSGTDTQYF,TGCAGCGGTGGGCGGGGGAGTGGTACAGATACGCAGTATTTT
-,TRBV6-1,TRBJ2-1,-,CASRSTGWEFF,TGTGCCAGCAGGTCAACAGGGTGGGAGTTCTTC
few,TRBV30,TRBJ2-1,TRBD2,CAWSVEREFVSYNEQFF,TGTGCCTGGAGTGTCGAGCGGGAGTTCGTCTCCTACAATGAGCAGTTCTTC
once,TRBV30,TRBJ2-7,-,CAWSWGGESEQYF,TGTGCCTGGTCGTGGGGCGGGGAAAGCGAGCAGTACTTC
-,TRBV5-1,TRBJ2-2,TRBD1,CASSSRTGEDTGELFF,TGCGCCAGCAGCAGCCGGACAGGGGAGGACACCGGGGAGCTGTTTTTT
-,TRBV13,TRBJ1-5,-,CASSSGRNSNQPQHF,TGTGCCAGCAGCTCGGGACGGAATAGCAATCAGCCCCAGCATTTT
-,TRBV6-1,TRBJ1-1,TRBD1,CASSEALWDRGEGTEAFF,TGTGCCAGCAGTGAAGCGCTTTGGGACAGGGGGGAAGGCACTGAAGCTTTCTTT
-,TRBV11-2,TRBJ2-1,-,CASSFRQSSYNEQFF,TGTGCCAGCAGCTTTAGGCAGAGCTCCTACAATGAGCAGTTCTTC
few,TRBV30,TRBJ2-4,-,CAWSEGSSIQYF,TGTGCCTGGAGTGAAGGTTCCTCAATTCAGTACTTC
-,TRBV7-6,TRBJ2-7,-,CASSSAGNEQYF,TGTGCCAGCAGCTCTGCAGGGAACGAGCAGTACTTC
-,TRBV5-1,TRBJ2-7,-,CASSSPYEQYF,TGCGCCAGCAGCTCCCCGTACGAGCAGTACTTC
-,TRBV7-9,TRBJ2-1,-,CASSLSTNEQFF,TGTGCCAGCAGCTTATCGACTAATGAGCAGTTCTTC
-,TRBV7-8,TRBJ2-1,TRBD2,CASSPISGVVYNEQFF,TGTGCCAGCAGCCCAATAAGCGGGGTAGTCTACAATGAGCAGTTCTTC
-,TRBV18,TRBJ1-2,TRBD1,CASSAYRDRDYGYTF,TGTGCCAGCTCAGCGTATCGGGACAGGGACTATGGCTACACCTTC
-,TRBV27,TRBJ2-3,TRBD2,CASSLLAGTSGGSYTQYF,TGTGCCAGCAGTTTATTAGCTGGGACTAGCGGGGGTTCATATACGCAGTATTTT
-,TRBV27,TRBJ2-7,-,CASRGPGPYEQYF,TGTGCCAGCCGCGGCCCGGGGCCCTACGAGCAGTACTTC
-,TRBV7-9,TRBJ2-5,-,CASSLVVQGTQYF,TGTGCCAGCAGCTTGGTAGTTCAAGGGACCCAGTACTTC
-,TRBV4-1,TRBJ1-1,TRBD1,CASSPNGQGRTEAFF,TGCGCCAGCAGCCCCAATGGACAGGGGCGGACTGAAGCTTTCTTT
-,TRBV9,TRBJ1-2,TRBD1,CASSGPGTGNGYTF,TGTGCCAGCAGCGGCCCCGGGACAGGGAATGGCTACACCTTC
-,TRBV9,TRBJ2-3,TRBD2,CASSEGGGTATQYF,TGTGCCAGCAGCGAGGGCGGGGGAACTGCTACGCAGTATTTT
-,TRBV14,TRBJ2-3,TRBD2,CASTGTRDTDTQYF,TGTGCCAGCACCGGGACTAGGGACACAGATACGCAGTATTTT
-,TRBV7-9,TRBJ2-7,-,CASSAGGGDYEQYF,TGTGCCAGCAGCGCGGGCGGAGGGGACTACGAGCAGTACTTC
once,TRBV5-6,TRBJ1-3,TRBD1,CASSYGTGTGNTIYF,TGTGCCAGCAGCTACGGGACAGGGACTGGAAACACCATATATTTT
-,TRBV15,TRBJ1-4,-,CATSRDRATNEKLFF,TGTGCCACCAGCAGAGATCGAGCAACTAATGAAAAACTGTTTTTT
-,TRBV7-3,TRBJ2-2,TRBD1,CASSLTYPGQANTGELFF,TGTGCCAGCAGCCTAACATATCCGGGACAGGCGAACACCGGGGAGCTGTTTTTT
-,TRBV21-1,TRBJ2-7,-,CASSIGAERAGYEQYF,TGTGCCAGCAGCATAGGGGCGGAGAGAGCAGGGTACGAGCAGTACTTC
-,TRBV9,TRBJ1-3,TRBD1,CASSEGTGRNTIYF,TGTGCCAGCAGCGAAGGGACAGGGAGAAACACCATATATTTT
few,TRBV5-4,TRBJ2-7,-,CAWRGTGPHEQYF,TGTGCCTGGAGAGGGACCGGGCCCCACGAGCAGTACTTC